This T cell receptor beta chain was documented in a study of T cell changes during pregnancy in multiple sclerosis. Repertoires were generated with immunoSEQ multiplex PCR, while TCRdb's copy carries only in-frame clones and drops some. The data show 70,000 to 100,000 clones, around 93% seen once. Germline lookup yields CDR1 SGHRS and CDR2 YFSETQ. The J segment lost 0 bases and the V segment lost 4 bases, leaving 7 bases of the junction unmatched. The CDR3 is 16 residues long. The chain joins TRBV5-1 to TRBJ2-3; 8 nucleotides line up with TRBD1. This TCR came from a female donor in good health, enrolled as a control in a pregnancy study. The sequenced sample was peripheral blood, obtained in the third trimester of pregnancy. The CDR3 nucleotides read TGCGCCAGCAGCCCGGGGTGGGACAGGAGCACAGATACGCAGTATTTT. This sequence encodes CASSPGWDRSTDTQYF.